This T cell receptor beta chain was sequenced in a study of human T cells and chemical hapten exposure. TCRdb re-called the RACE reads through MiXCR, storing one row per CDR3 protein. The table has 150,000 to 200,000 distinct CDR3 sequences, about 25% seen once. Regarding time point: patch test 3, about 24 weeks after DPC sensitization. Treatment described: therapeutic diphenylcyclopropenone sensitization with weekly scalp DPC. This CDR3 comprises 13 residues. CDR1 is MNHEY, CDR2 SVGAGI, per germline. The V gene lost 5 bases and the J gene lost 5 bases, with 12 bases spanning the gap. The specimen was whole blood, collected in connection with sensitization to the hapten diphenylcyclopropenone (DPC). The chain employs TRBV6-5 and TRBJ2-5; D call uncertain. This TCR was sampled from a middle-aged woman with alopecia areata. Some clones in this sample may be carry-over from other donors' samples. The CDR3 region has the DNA TGTGCCAGCAGTACCCGGGTTCCGGAGACCCAGTACTTC. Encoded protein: CASSTRVPETQYF.